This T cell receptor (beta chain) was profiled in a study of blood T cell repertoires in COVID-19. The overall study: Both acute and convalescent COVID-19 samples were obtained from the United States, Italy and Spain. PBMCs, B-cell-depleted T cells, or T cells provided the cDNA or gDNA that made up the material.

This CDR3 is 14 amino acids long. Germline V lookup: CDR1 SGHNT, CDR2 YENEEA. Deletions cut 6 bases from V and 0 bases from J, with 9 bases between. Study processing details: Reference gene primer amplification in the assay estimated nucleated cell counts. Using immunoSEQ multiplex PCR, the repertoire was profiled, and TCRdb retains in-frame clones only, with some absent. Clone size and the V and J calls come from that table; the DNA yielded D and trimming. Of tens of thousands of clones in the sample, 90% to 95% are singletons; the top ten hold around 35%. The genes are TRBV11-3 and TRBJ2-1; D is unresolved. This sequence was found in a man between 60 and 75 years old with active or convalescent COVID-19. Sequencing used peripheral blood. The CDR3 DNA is TGTGCCAGCAGTGCTCCCAGCTCCTACAATGAGCAGTTCTTC. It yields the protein CASSAPSSYNEQFF.